This T cell receptor (beta chain) was sequenced for a study of regulatory T cells in long-lasting Graves disease. Overall study: Graves' patients diagnosed newly had used antithyroid drugs under 3 months. Study findings and constraints: When disease was persistent, TRBV28, TRBJ1-2 and TRBJ2-5 were the favored segments.

Time point denoted: newly diagnosed GD, antithyroid drugs for less than 3 months. There was RNA extracted from PBMCs, and the TCR library was made from it. About this clonotype itself: What it binds is not known. This sequence may be a read error, since a much larger clone differs from it by one base.

Both iRepertoire HTBI primers and Arm-PCR of CDR3 regions were used to build the TCR beta libraries. One entry per CDR3 protein, called by TCRdb with MiXCR from the multiplex PCR reads. The sample lists roughly 500,000 distinct CDR3 sequences, approximately 12% seen once, with 7.5% to 9% in the top ten. The germline V gene encodes CDR1 SGDLS and CDR2 YYNGEE. V shed 0 bases and J 7 bases; nucleotides not matched to a gene: 12. The CDR3 totals 16 residues. The same specimen was also included in a second study, on T cells in Graves' hyperthyroidism and ophthalmopathy. From that paper: Graves' hyperthyroidism was deemed stable given no ophthalmopathy progression within 18 months. Most clonotypes that expanded in the thyroid above 0.001 also showed up in blood.

V is TRBV9 and J is TRBJ2-7; 8 nucleotides match TRBD1. The sequenced sample was peripheral blood mononuclear cells (PBMCs), obtained at new diagnosis, from a patient treated with antithyroid drugs. This TCR derives from a woman in her 30s with Graves disease. CDR3 sequence reads: CASSVAGTGLYNEQYF. CDR3 in DNA: TGTGCCAGCAGCGTAGCCGGGACAGGACTTTACAATGAGCAGTACTTC.